This T cell receptor beta chain was recovered during a study of blood T cell repertoires in COVID-19. On the study more broadly: Both acute and convalescent COVID-19 samples were obtained from the United States, Italy and Spain.

Libraries were prepared by immunoSEQ multiplex PCR; TCRdb keeps only in-frame clonotypes and omits some of them. This sample has about 130,000 clones; around 88% occur once, and the top ten carry about 2.5%. This clone was picked up a small number of times. Assignments of participants to cohorts depended upon their own reported clinical history. Germline CDR1 KGHDR, CDR2 SFDVKD. V shed 5 bases and J shed 2 bases, with 8 bases lying between them. This CDR3 contains 13 residues. V usage is TRBV24-1 and J usage is TRBJ2-5; no reliable D call. The clonotype comes from a woman aged 50 to 65 who had recovered from COVID-19. The sample comprised PBMCs or T cells enriched from blood (not recorded which). The CDR3 DNA reads as TGTGCCACCAGTGGCACAGAACAAGAGACCCAGTACTTC. This encodes CATSGTEQETQYF.